This TCR beta chain originates from a study of cytomegalovirus exposure and HLA in healthy donors (dated by TCRdb to about 2017). A note on the overall study: In an earlier analysis of under 600 of the donors, 250 to 350 Gb of sequence data and 117 million unique TCR beta sequences from about 190 million T cells were reported. Of the approximately 400 genotyped donors, approximately 83% fell in the genetic ancestry cluster associated with self-reported Caucasian donors. On average, around 240,000 unique TCR beta nucleotide sequences were sequenced per donor among fewer than 500 genotyped donors of the cohort, with roughly 18% of those sequences being non-productive. The study profiled the T cell repertoires of more than 500 subjects by immunosequencing and related them to cytomegalovirus serostatus. Roughly 5 DR-DQ haplotypes were treated as single units for association and clustering because of strong linkage in the cohort. A separate validation cohort of roughly 130 different subjects was used in addition to the approximately 700-subject first cohort. Donor age, sex, ethnicity and CMV serostatus were compiled together with the repertoire data. An early release covering more than 500 HLA-typed donors comprised approximately 290 gigabases of sequencing data and around 85 million unique TCR sequences. HLA typing covered class I and class II loci at four-digit resolution. Every repertoire in the discovery cohort had been generated on one and the same sequencing platform. Typing coverage differed by locus: A, B, C, DRB1 and DQB1 were typed in roughly 620-630 donors, DQA1 in 522, DPA1 in around 600, and DPB1 in 400 to 490. The later analysis used no new phenotypic data to find candidate immune exposures, relying instead on TCR beta sequences and their occurrence across donors. Genome-wide SNP genotypes for about 60% of the roughly 670 donors were used in a later genetic analysis, which treated that subset as a discovery cohort. The aim of the study was to test whether cataloging public T cell receptors could identify signatures of past pathogen exposure. An earlier analysis of 587 of the donors applied high-throughput TCR beta sequencing to assess whether each TCR beta V gene segment acted as functional or pseudogenic. To predict cytomegalovirus infection status, the study combined high-throughput TCR immunosequencing, statistical association of individual TCRs with disease status, and machine learning. A later analysis re-examined previously published TCR beta repertoires from more than 600 donors and added high-resolution HLA genotyping to investigate patterns of TCR occurrence. The paper as a whole reports these results and caveats: Compared with the approximately 600-donor mean, donors in an Asian-associated ancestry cluster had fewer N-insertions in productive TCRs, according to a later genetic analysis. While some public TCRs were present in many individuals, most TCR sequences turned up only very rarely across donors. It was suggested by the authors that the approach could potentially be generalized to other disease states and immunological phenotypes. An earlier analysis of 587 of the donors showed that most TCR beta V segments appeared in productive rearrangements either about 87% or about 30% of the time, which broadly matched IMGT annotations. A further reported finding was that TCR beta sequences accurately predicted the HLA-A and HLA-B alleles for most subjects in the first cohort. A cluster of highly shared sequence variants was judged likely to represent a technical artifact of the sequencing pipeline. Correlated functional status among segregating V segments might be attributable to linkage disequilibrium, but an unknown experimental factor could not be ruled out. The classifier was reported to diagnose cytomegalovirus status with high specificity and sensitivity in both the original cohort and the validation cohort. In a later analysis, TCR association rates were found to vary across HLA loci, with the most associated TCRs seen for DRB1 alleles and the fewest for HLA-C alleles. In a later analysis, HLA-associated TCR beta chains showed more clonal expansion and lower generation probabilities than non-associated chains that were equally common. Strong co-occurrence of HLA alleles, especially DR and DQ, made assigning TCR associations to individual alleles difficult. The only immune exposure information available for the cohort was CMV serostatus. In a later analysis, some 17,000 TCR beta sequences were associated with specific HLA alleles at a false discovery rate of 0.05. Roughly uniform sequencing depth across donors was assumed in presence/absence analyses, although this assumption may not hold. In vitro tests confirmed that a few of the cytomegalovirus-associated TCR beta chains recognize cytomegalovirus antigens. In the study, 150 to 200 TCR beta chains were listed as associated with cytomegalovirus. Because counts were too low, 15 to 20 rarely observed V segments, including chromosome 9 orphons, were excluded from the earlier analysis of fewer than 650 of the donors. Because HLA typing was missing for some donors at each locus, association tests included only the typed subset. According to a later analysis, most CMV-associated TCR beta chains appeared to be HLA-restricted, and the HLA associations seemed to be driven largely by CMV exposure. A later genetic analysis associated a missense DCLRE1C variant with V-gene and J-gene trimming of TCR beta chains, and an independent cohort replicated the association. Only TCR beta chains were sequenced in this cohort, and the absence of alpha or paired-chain data limited detectable features. A later analysis reported that several top co-occurrence clusters appeared linked to parvovirus B19, influenza, CMV and Epstein-Barr virus. Some IMGT-functional V segments, including TRBV6-2 and TRBV6-3, could not be distinguished by the 87-base-pair reads and were therefore excluded.

The cysteine opens and the phenylalanine closes a CDR3 of 14 amino acids. Only the CDR3 DNA stays, 42 bases, in frame from base 1. Trimming costs V 0 bases and J 6 bases, and their ends lie 8 bases apart. CDR1 and CDR2, per the germline V gene, are ENHRY and SYGVKD. In this sample, this clone turned up a few times. Its antigen is still unknown. Base qualities are not at hand, and no much larger clone is one base apart. In total, roughly 670 healthy bone marrow donors made up the cohort. At the time of sampling, every cohort member was nominally healthy, though immune exposures that went unrecorded were likely present. The donor was CMV seropositive and belonged to the group of 250 to 300 seropositive cohort members. Every donor gave a peripheral blood sample, and the peripheral blood mononuclear cells from that sample were used for TCR beta sequencing. Genomic DNA was extracted from the blood cell samples with the Qiagen DNeasy Blood Extraction Kit.

The method was the immunoSEQ multiplex PCR assay. For the multiplex PCR, a mixture combining 60 forward primers for TCR Vbeta segments and 13 reverse primers for TCR Jbeta segments was used. Amplification of the CDR3 region of rearranged TCR beta genes was performed with a multiplex PCR assay on genomic DNA. The Illumina HiSeq System was used to sequence the amplified TCR beta libraries as 87-base-pair reads. Per the source publication's procedure: A later analysis tallied some 79 million unique TCR beta chains across the approximately 670 repertoires, and approximately 9.9 million of those chains were shared by two or more donors. Raw reads were error-corrected and collapsed into unique sequences by a nearest-neighbor algorithm in which closely related sequences were merged to remove PCR and sequencing errors. V, D and J gene segments were assigned by aligning CDR3 sequences to IMGT reference sequences. For a sequence to be retained, at least a six-nucleotide match to both a V gene segment and a J gene segment was required. A rearrangement was called productive if the CDR3 had no stop codons and remained in frame with V and J, and every other rearrangement was called non-productive. CDR3 was defined by IMGT convention, running from the second conserved V-encoded cysteine to the conserved J-encoded phenylalanine. The earlier analysis of 587 of the donors excluded sequences that lacked an unambiguous match to a single V gene segment. An earlier analysis of around 600 of the donors classified V segments as functional when productive rearrangements were above 56.7% and as segregating when the standard deviation between donors was above 5%. A statistical classification framework was built to diagnose cytomegalovirus status from the catalog of TCR beta chain sequences. A later analysis assigned V and J genes by comparing TCR nucleotide sequences with IMGT/GENE-DB human TR gene sequences. Using the TCRdist pipeline, a later analysis assigned CDR3 sequences along with most-parsimonious VDJ recombination scenarios. In a later analysis, each TCR beta chain was defined by its CDR3 amino acid sequence together with its V-gene family, and reads without a unique V-gene family were excluded. In a later analysis, 450 to 600 highly shared, low-generation-probability nucleotide sequences were removed to address suspected cross-contamination and a sequencing artifact. A later analysis calculated a clonal expansion index for each public chain from normalized within-repertoire ranks of inferred template counts. A later analysis computed generation probabilities with a VDJ recombination model fitted to out-of-frame rearrangements, and checked the results against IGoR. Hypergeometric tests were used in a later analysis to score TCR-TCR, TCR-HLA and TCR-CMV co-occurrence, with a repertoire-size bias correction applied to the TCR pairs. A later analysis estimated false discovery rates by permuting HLA or CMV assignments 20 times. In a later analysis, co-occurring TCRs were grouped using DBSCAN, and TCRdist sequence similarity was added for clustering within HLA-allele-positive subsets. Repertoires with fewer than 30,000 or more than 120,000 public chains were left out of co-occurrence clustering, as were a handful of repertoires with anomalous nucleotide sharing. The table was pulled from immuneACCESS by TCRdb, which kept in-frame rearrangements only. Such tables lose some clones; where checked, under half of the loss comes from unresolved V genes, and the rest has no known cause. The DNA gave D and trimming, while V, J and clone size come from that table. The sample data list about 98,000 clones, and roughly 80% of these were observed just once. The ten largest clonotypes hold around 15% of the sample.

The receptor comes from a man aged 55 to 69 in good health and CMV-seropositive. Recombination connected TRBV10-3 to TRBJ2-2; TRBD2 is possibly the D segment (6 matching bases). Input material: PBMCs. The DNA sequence reads TGTGCCATCAGTGAGTCGGGGGGATCCGGGGAGCTGTTTTTT. Its translation reads: CAISESGGSGELFF.